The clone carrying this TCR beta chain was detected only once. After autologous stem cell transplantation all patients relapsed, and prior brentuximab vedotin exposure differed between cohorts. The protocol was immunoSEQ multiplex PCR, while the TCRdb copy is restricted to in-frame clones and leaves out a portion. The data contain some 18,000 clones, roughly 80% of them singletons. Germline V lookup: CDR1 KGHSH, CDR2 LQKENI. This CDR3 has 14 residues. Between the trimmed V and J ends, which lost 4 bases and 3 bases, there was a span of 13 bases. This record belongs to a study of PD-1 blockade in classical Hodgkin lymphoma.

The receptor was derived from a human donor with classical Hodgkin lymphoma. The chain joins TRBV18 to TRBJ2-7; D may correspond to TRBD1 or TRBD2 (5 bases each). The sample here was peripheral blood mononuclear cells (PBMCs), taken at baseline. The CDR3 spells CASSQRDLGYEQYF. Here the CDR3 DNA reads TGTGCCAGCTCACAGAGGGACCTGGGCTACGAGCAGTACTTC.